This TCR beta chain comes out of a study of cytotoxic CD8 clonotypes in ibrutinib-treated CLL. Study-level findings and limits: Clonality (at baseline) was higher than in age-matched healthy donors and tracked circulating CD8+ T-cell counts.

Libraries were prepared by immunoSEQ multiplex PCR; TCRdb keeps only in-frame clonotypes and omits some of them. This table has over 120,000 clones, around 76% appearing once. With respect to this clone: The antigen remains unidentified.

Sequenced here: PBMCs, sampled after 24 months of ibrutinib treatment. This clonotype was obtained from a human donor with chronic lymphocytic leukemia.

CDR3: CASSLFSGLGSYNEQFF. CDR3 DNA: TGTGCCAGCAGTTTATTCTCGGGGTTGGGGTCCTACAATGAGCAGTTCTTC. V usage is TRBV28 and J usage is TRBJ2-1; the D gene is possibly TRBD2 (5 bases). Trimming left V 1 base short and J 1 base short, with 14 bases between. CDR3 length: 17 residues. CDR1 and CDR2 from the germline V gene are MDHEN and SYDVKM.